This is a list of T cell receptor beta chains from one sample in a study of blood T cell repertoires in COVID-19. Sequenced by immunoSEQ multiplex PCR; TCRdb stores in-frame clones only, minus some. In the table there are about 180,000 clones, 70% to 90% of which are singletons. Sample: peripheral blood. Receptors originate from a person aged 65 to 79 with COVID-19, enrolled during active disease. Both conserved end residues are part of each CDR3. The D gene is left open where the match is weak. Rows may omit the clone size; those that give it use once, few, many or a size class.

CDR3 protein | CDR3 DNA | V gene | D gene | clone size | J gene
CASSRIAGETEQYF | TGCGCCAGCAGCCGAATAGCGGGAGAAACCGAGCAGTACTTC | TRBV5-1 | TRBD2 | few | TRBJ2-7
CASSHPPGSYTGELFF | TGCGCCAGCAGCCACCCTCCAGGCAGCTACACCGGGGAGCTGTTTTTT | TRBV4-1 | . | . | TRBJ2-2
CASSESRRGRHYYGYTF | TGTGCCAGCAGTGAATCTCGACGTGGAAGACATTACTATGGCTACACCTTC | TRBV6-1 | . | . | TRBJ1-2
CASSINQDEAFF | TGTGCCAGTAGTATAAACCAGGATGAAGCTTTCTTT | TRBV19 | . | . | TRBJ1-1
CASSLDRGNQETQYF | TGTGCCAGCAGCTTGGACAGGGGTAACCAAGAGACCCAGTACTTC | TRBV5-4 | TRBD1 | . | TRBJ2-5
CASTRSGTFVAENTEAFF | TGTGCCAGCACCCGATCGGGAACTTTTGTCGCAGAAAACACTGAAGCTTTCTTT | TRBV28 | . | once | TRBJ1-1
CASSLAGGGRTQYF | TGTGCCAGCAGCTTAGCTGGGGGCGGAAGGACCCAGTACTTC | TRBV7-2 | . | once | TRBJ2-5
CASSRLADTSYEQYF | TGTGCCAGCAGCCGGCTAGCGGATACTTCCTACGAGCAGTACTTC | TRBV7-2 | TRBD2 | . | TRBJ2-7
CATSRDGPPGQNTEAFF | TGTGCCACCAGCAGAGATGGGCCCCCGGGACAGAACACTGAAGCTTTCTTT | TRBV15 | . | few | TRBJ1-1
CASTGAAGNTIYF | TGTGCCAGCACAGGGGCTGCTGGAAACACCATATATTTT | TRBV2 | . | . | TRBJ1-3
CASRFTGSAEAFF | TGTGCCAGCAGGTTTACAGGGTCGGCTGAAGCTTTCTTT | TRBV12-3/TRBV12-4 | . | . | TRBJ1-1
CASSPTGVHNEQFF | TGTGCCAGCAGCCCAACGGGGGTCCACAATGAGCAGTTCTTC | TRBV7-7 | . | . | TRBJ2-1
CASSPTLSQPQHF | TGTGCCAGCTCACCAACCCTGAGCCAGCCCCAGCATTTT | TRBV18 | . | . | TRBJ1-5
CASSQVGASEQFF | TGCGCCAGCAGCCAGGTAGGGGCCAGTGAGCAGTTCTTC | TRBV4-1 | . | once | TRBJ2-1
CASSQVAGRYYGYTF | TGTGCCAGCAGCCAAGTAGCCGGGAGATACTATGGCTACACCTTC | TRBV3-1/TRBV3-2 | . | . | TRBJ1-2
CASSQRTGTDTGELFF | TGTGCCAGCAGCCAGAGGACGGGAACGGACACCGGGGAGCTGTTTTTT | TRBV3-1/TRBV3-2 | . | . | TRBJ2-2
CASSPIRSRGGAFETQYF | TGTGCCAGCTCACCAATCCGCAGTCGCGGGGGGGCCTTCGAGACCCAGTACTTC | TRBV18 | TRBD2 | . | TRBJ2-5
CASSQGLGLTGELFF | TGCGCCAGCAGCCAGGGACTAGGGTTAACCGGGGAGCTGTTTTTT | TRBV5-1 | TRBD2 | . | TRBJ2-2
CASSQPDRNTGELFF | TGCGCCAGCAGCCAACCGGACAGGAACACCGGGGAGCTGTTTTTT | TRBV4-1 | . | few | TRBJ2-2
CASGTANQPQHF | TGTGCCAGCGGGACAGCCAATCAGCCCCAGCATTTT | TRBV7-8 | TRBD1 | . | TRBJ1-5
CASSFAVGQGISYNSPLHF | TGTGCCAGCAGTTTCGCGGTAGGGCAGGGGATATCCTATAATTCACCCCTCCACTTT | TRBV27 | . | . | TRBJ1-6
CASSLVQGTNSPLHF | TGTGCCAGCAGTTTAGTCCAGGGAACTAATTCACCCCTCCACTTT | TRBV6-5 | . | . | TRBJ1-6
CASSPRRGIQPQHF | TGTGCCAGCAGCCCCCGCAGGGGGATTCAGCCCCAGCATTTT | TRBV28 | TRBD1 | . | TRBJ1-5
CASSRDMTGELFF | TGCGCCAGCAGCCGAGATATGACCGGGGAGCTGTTTTTT | TRBV5-1 | . | . | TRBJ2-2
CASRLGGTNEKLFF | TGTGCCAGCAGACTGGGCGGGACTAATGAAAAACTGTTTTTT | TRBV5-4 | . | . | TRBJ1-4
CASRSGTGGQYGYTF | TGTGCCAGCAGATCCGGGACAGGGGGTCAGTATGGCTACACCTTC | TRBV5-5 | TRBD1 | . | TRBJ1-2
CATDGAGVLYEQFF | TGTGCCACCGACGGGGCGGGAGTGCTATATGAGCAGTTCTTC | TRBV7-2 | TRBD2 | . | TRBJ2-1
CAGPGYEQYF | TGTGCCGGCCCAGGGTACGAGCAGTACTTC | TRBV27 | . | . | TRBJ2-7
CASSLDGQGSGGQPQHF | TGTGCCAGCAGCTTAGACGGTCAGGGGTCGGGTGGTCAGCCCCAGCATTTT | TRBV7-2 | . | . | TRBJ1-5
CASSTWTSGGALETQYF | TGTGCCAGTAGTACCTGGACTAGCGGGGGGGCCCTGGAGACCCAGTACTTC | TRBV19 | TRBD2 | . | TRBJ2-5
CASRRADLDQPQHF | TGTGCCAGTAGGAGGGCGGACCTTGATCAGCCCCAGCATTTT | TRBV19 | . | . | TRBJ1-5
CASRLGQGRQETQYF | TGCGCCAGCAGACTTGGACAGGGACGACAAGAGACCCAGTACTTC | TRBV5-1 | TRBD1 | . | TRBJ2-5
CATSRDKTGNQPQHF | TGTGCCACCAGCAGAGATAAGACAGGCAATCAGCCCCAGCATTTT | TRBV15 | . | . | TRBJ1-5
CAWSVYGTANLHF | TGTGCCTGGAGCGTTTACGGGACAGCAAACCTCCACTTT | TRBV30 | TRBD1 | . | TRBJ1-6
CASSYRTSGGTDTQYF | TGTGCCAGCAGCTACAGGACTAGCGGGGGCACAGATACGCAGTATTTT | TRBV11-2 | TRBD2 | . | TRBJ2-3
CASSAQGGGTEAFF | TGTGCCAGCAGCGCACAGGGGGGAGGCACTGAAGCTTTCTTT | TRBV9 | TRBD1 | . | TRBJ1-1
CASSYWRAGTDTQYF | TGTGCCAGCAGTTACTGGCGGGCCGGCACAGATACGCAGTATTTT | TRBV6-6 | . | . | TRBJ2-3
CASSLGGPVNEQFF | TGTGCCAGCAGTCTCGGGGGGCCGGTTAATGAGCAGTTCTTC | TRBV6-5 | . | . | TRBJ2-1
CASSPSLPGFAPINPDEQFF | TGCGCCAGCAGCCCCTCATTACCGGGTTTCGCACCCATCAATCCGGATGAGCAGTTCTTC | TRBV4-1 | . | once | TRBJ2-1
CASSIRGITEAFF | TGTGCCAGTAGCATAAGGGGTATCACTGAAGCTTTCTTT | TRBV19 | . | . | TRBJ1-1
CASSLGQARQPQHF | TGTGCCAGCAGCCTCGGTCAAGCCCGGCAGCCCCAGCATTTT | TRBV9 | . | once | TRBJ1-5
CASPAGTGGEYGYTF | TGTGCCAGCCCAGCCGGGACAGGGGGCGAGTATGGCTACACCTTC | TRBV2 | TRBD1 | . | TRBJ1-2
CASSEGVGRNYGYTF | TGTGCCAGCAGTGAAGGAGTGGGCAGGAACTATGGCTACACCTTC | TRBV6-1 | . | few | TRBJ1-2
CASSQEGKARTYEQYF | TGTGCCAGCAGCCAAGAAGGAAAAGCGCGCACGTACGAGCAGTACTTC | TRBV3-1/TRBV3-2 | . | few | TRBJ2-7